These 9 T cell receptor beta chains were sequenced from one sample in a study of cytomegalovirus exposure and HLA in healthy donors. In the PCR, 60 Vbeta and 13 Jbeta primers were used. Libraries were prepared by immunoSEQ multiplex PCR; TCRdb keeps only in-frame clonotypes and omits some of them. This repertoire includes roughly 70,000 clones. Specimen: PBMCs. Every receptor here comes from a man aged 40-55 years in good health and CMV-seronegative.

The CDR3 is CAISSGGFQETQYF. The CDR3 DNA is TGTGCCATCAGTAGCGGGGGGTTCCAAGAGACCCAGTACTTC. V and J are TRBV10-3 and TRBJ2-5; 9 positions match TRBD2. Trimming removed 5 bases from V and 1 base from J; junction bases left unmatched: 2. The CDR3 is 14 amino acids. The germline V gene encodes CDR1 ENHRY and CDR2 SYGVKD.

The rearrangement uses TRBV7-9 and TRBJ2-2; TRBD1 is a possible D gene (5 bases). Per germline, CDR1 SEHNR and CDR2 FQNEAQ (reference sequence). V lost 5 bases and J 4 bases, leaving 14 bases between the germline ends. The CDR3 contains 15 residues. CDR3 nucleotide sequence: TGTGCCAGCAGCCTTGGGGCAGGAAGCACCGGGGAGCTGTTTTTT. Amino acid sequence: CASSLGAGSTGELFF.

This chain links TRBV6-1 with TRBJ1-1, with 9 bases matching TRBD1. The CDR3 length is 15 residues. Per germline, CDR1 MNHNS and CDR2 SASEGT. J gave up 8 bases and V 6 bases, and 13 bases lay outside the gene matches. The chain's CDR3 is CASSADRGTTREAFF. CDR3 DNA sequence: TGTGCCAGCAGCGCCGACAGGGGGACTACACGGGAAGCTTTCTTT.

The chain recombines TRBV6-1 with TRBJ2-7, with a weak D call TRBD1 (9 bases). The CDR3 has 14 residues. Trimming stripped 6 bases from V and 5 bases from J, with 17 bases between. Germline lookup yields CDR1 MNHNS and CDR2 SASEGT. This CDR3 is CASRGTRDRDEQYF. The CDR3 DNA sequence: TGTGCCAGCAGGGGGACTAGGGACAGGGACGAGCAGTACTTC.

CDR3 in amino acids: CASPGGRSSYEQYF. Here the CDR3 DNA reads TGCGCCAGCCCGGGGGGGCGGTCCTCCTACGAGCAGTACTTC. The chain has TRBV5-1 and TRBJ2-7; 8 bases agree with TRBD2. Per germline, CDR1 SGHRS and CDR2 YFSETQ. The V and J ends lost 7 bases and 0 bases, in that order; junction bases with no gene match: 6. This CDR3 is built from 14 residues. The full variable domain, with the rest looked up from reference TRBV5-1 and TRBJ2-7, is KAGVTQTPRYLIKTRGQQVTLSCSPISGHRSVSWYQQTPGQGLQFLFEYFSETQRNKGNFPGRFSGRQFSNSRSEMNVSTLELGDSALYLCASPGGRSSYEQYFGPGTRLTVT.

The chain carries TRBV7-9 and TRBJ2-1, with D possibly TRBD1 on 6 matching bases. CDR1 SEHNR and CDR2 FQNEAQ come from the germline V gene (reference sequence). The CDR3 covers 12 residues. The V gene lost 10 bases and the J gene lost 6 bases, with 13 bases spanning the gap. As DNA, the CDR3 is TGTGCCACCCAGGGGACGCTCAATGAGCAGTTCTTC. Its translation: CATQGTLNEQFF.

The genes are TRBV6-1 and TRBJ2-2; 9 bases fit TRBD1. Per germline, CDR1 MNHNS and CDR2 SASEGT. The CDR3 has 15 residues. The J segment lost 6 bases and the V segment lost 4 bases, leaving 6 bases of the junction unmatched. The CDR3 loop is CASSAGQGDPGELFF. CDR3 nucleotide sequence: TGTGCCAGCAGTGCGGGACAGGGTGATCCCGGGGAGCTGTTTTTT.

The J gene is TRBJ2-7, the V gene TRBV5-5, with TRBD1 as a possible D gene (6 bases). The CDR3 is 15 amino acids. The germline V gene encodes CDR1 SGHKS and CDR2 YYEKEE (reference sequence). The ends were cut back, 4 bases at V and 0 bases at J, with 14 bases in the middle. The CDR3 spells CASSRTALSSYEQYF. The CDR3 bases are TGTGCCAGCAGCAGGACAGCACTGAGCTCCTACGAGCAGTACTTC.

V usage is TRBV6-1 and J usage is TRBJ2-7; 12 bases match TRBD2. After removal of 6 bases from V and 4 bases from J, the junction contained 4 bases not matched to a gene. Germline lookup yields CDR1 MNHNS and CDR2 SASEGT. The CDR3 contains 14 residues. This chain's CDR3 is CASSLAGGLYEQYF. The CDR3 nucleotides are TGTGCCAGCAGCCTAGCGGGGGGGCTGTACGAGCAGTACTTC.